This T cell receptor (beta chain) was sequenced during a study of blood T cell repertoires in COVID-19. Study summary: From the United States, Italy and Spain came samples of acute and convalescent COVID-19. Sample material is recorded as cDNA or gDNA derived from T cells, B-cell-depleted T cells, or PBMCs.

Produced via immunoSEQ multiplex PCR; TCRdb's table is partial and in-frame only. The repertoire includes under 250,000 clones, around 78% of them detected once, and approximately 2.6% sits in the top ten. Germline V gene sequence: CDR1 SGHTA, CDR2 FQGNSA. V lost 5 bases, J lost 1 base, and 7 bases stayed unmatched. This CDR3 is 15 amino acids long. The rearrangement joins TRBV7-2 to TRBJ2-7, with TRBD2 identical over 8 bases. The sequenced material came from peripheral blood. The TCR comes from a woman between 70 and 85 years old with active or convalescent COVID-19. This chain's CDR3 is CASSPPSGSSYEQYF. CDR3 sequence (DNA): TGTGCCAGCAGCCCGCCTAGCGGGTCTTCCTACGAGCAGTACTTC.